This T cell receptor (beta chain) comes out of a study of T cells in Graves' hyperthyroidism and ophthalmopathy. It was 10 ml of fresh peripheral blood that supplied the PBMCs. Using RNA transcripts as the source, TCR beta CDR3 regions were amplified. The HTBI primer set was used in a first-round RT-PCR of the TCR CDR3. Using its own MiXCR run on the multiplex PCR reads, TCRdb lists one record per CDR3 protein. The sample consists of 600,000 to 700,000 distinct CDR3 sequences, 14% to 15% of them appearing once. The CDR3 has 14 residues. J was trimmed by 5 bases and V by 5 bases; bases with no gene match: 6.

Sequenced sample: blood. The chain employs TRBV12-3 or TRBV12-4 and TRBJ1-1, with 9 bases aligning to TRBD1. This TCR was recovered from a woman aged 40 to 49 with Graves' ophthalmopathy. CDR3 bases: TGTGCCAGCAGTCCGACAGGGGGTGGAACTGAAGCTTTCTTT. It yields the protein CASSPTGGGTEAFF.